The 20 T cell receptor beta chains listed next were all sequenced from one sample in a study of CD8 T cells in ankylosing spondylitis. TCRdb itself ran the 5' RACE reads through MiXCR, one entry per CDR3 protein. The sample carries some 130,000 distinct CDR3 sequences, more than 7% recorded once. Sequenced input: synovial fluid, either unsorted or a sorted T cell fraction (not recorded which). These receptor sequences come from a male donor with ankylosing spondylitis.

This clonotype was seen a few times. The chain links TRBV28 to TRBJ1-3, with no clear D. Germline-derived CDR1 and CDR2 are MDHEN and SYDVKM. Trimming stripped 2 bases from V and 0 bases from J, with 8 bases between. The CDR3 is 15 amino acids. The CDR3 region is CASSLTPSSGNTIYF. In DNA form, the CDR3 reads TGTGCCAGCAGTTTAACGCCCTCCTCTGGAAACACCATATATTTT.

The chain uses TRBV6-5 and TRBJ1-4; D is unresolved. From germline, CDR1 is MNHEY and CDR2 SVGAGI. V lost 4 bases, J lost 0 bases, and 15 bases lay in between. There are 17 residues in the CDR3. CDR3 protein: CASSSLTGTATNEKLFF. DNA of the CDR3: TGTGCCAGCAGTTCTTTAACGGGAACTGCAACTAATGAAAAACTGTTTTTT.

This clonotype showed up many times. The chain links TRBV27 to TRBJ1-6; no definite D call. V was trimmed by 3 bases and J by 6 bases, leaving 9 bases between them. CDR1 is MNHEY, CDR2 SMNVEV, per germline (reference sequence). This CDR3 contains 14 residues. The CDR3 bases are TGTGCCAGCAGTTTGGGCCAGACTAATTCACCCCTCCACTTT. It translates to CASSLGQTNSPLHF.

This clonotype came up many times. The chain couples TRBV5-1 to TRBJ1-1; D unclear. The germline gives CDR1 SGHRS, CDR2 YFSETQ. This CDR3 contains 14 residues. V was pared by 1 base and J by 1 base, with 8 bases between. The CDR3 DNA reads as TGCGCCAGCAGCTTGTCCCAGTCGAACACTGAAGCTTTCTTT. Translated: CASSLSQSNTEAFF.

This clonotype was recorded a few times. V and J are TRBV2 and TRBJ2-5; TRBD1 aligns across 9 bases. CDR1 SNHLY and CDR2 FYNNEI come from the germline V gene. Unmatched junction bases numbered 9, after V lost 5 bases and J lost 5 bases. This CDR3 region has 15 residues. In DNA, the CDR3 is TGTGCCAGCAGTAAGGAACAGGGGGCTGGGGAGACCCAGTACTTC. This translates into CASSKEQGAGETQYF.

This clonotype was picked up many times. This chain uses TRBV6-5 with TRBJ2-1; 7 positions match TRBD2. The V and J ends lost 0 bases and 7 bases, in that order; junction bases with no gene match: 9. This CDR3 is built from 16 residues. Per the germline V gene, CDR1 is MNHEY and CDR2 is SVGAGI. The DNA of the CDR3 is TGTGCCAGCAGTTACTCTTCGGGCTCCGGGGGGAATGAGCAGTTCTTC. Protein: CASSYSSGSGGNEQFF.

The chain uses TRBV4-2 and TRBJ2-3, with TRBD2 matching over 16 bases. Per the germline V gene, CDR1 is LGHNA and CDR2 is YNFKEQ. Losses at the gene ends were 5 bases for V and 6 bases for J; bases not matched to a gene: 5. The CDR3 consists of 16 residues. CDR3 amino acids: CASSGTSGGAADTQYF. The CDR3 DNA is TGTGCCAGCAGCGGGACTAGCGGGGGGGCCGCGGATACGCAGTATTTT.

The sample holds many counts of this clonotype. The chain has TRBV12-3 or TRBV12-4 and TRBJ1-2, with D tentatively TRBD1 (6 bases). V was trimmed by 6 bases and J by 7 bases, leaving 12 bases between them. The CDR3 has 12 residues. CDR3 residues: CASRRTAGGYTF. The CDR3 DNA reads TGTGCCAGCAGACGGACAGCGGGTGGCTACACCTTC.

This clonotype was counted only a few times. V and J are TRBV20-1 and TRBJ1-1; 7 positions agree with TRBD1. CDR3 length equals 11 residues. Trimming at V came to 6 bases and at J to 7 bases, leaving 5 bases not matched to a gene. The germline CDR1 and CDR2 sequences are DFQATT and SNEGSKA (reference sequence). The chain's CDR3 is CSAGGTIEAFF. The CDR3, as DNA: TGCAGTGCAGGGGGCACAATTGAAGCTTTCTTT.

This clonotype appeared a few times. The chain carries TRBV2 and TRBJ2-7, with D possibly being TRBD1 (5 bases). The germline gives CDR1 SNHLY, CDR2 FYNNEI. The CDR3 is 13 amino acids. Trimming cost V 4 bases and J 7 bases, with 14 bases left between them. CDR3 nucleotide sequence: TGTGCCAGCAGTGGGGCAGGGCTCATAGAGCAGTACTTC. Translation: CASSGAGLIEQYF.

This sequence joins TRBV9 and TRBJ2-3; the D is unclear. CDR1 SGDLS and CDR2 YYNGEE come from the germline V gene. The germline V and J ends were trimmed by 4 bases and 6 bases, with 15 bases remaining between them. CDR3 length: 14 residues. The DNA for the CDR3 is TGTGCCAGCAGCCCGGACGTCTCTGGGGATACGCAGTATTTT. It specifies CASSPDVSGDTQYF.

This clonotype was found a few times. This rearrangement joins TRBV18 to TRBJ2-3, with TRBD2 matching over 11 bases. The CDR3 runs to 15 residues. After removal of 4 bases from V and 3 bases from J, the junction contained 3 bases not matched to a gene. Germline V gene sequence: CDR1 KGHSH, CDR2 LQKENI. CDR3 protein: CASSQLAGATDTQYF. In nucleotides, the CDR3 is TGTGCCAGCTCACAACTAGCGGGAGCAACAGATACGCAGTATTTT.

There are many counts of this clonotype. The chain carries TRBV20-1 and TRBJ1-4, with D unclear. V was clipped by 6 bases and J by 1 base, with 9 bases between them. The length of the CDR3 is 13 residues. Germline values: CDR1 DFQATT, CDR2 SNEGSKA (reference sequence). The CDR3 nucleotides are TGCAGTGCACCGGACGGAACTAATGAAAAACTGTTTTTT. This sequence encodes CSAPDGTNEKLFF.

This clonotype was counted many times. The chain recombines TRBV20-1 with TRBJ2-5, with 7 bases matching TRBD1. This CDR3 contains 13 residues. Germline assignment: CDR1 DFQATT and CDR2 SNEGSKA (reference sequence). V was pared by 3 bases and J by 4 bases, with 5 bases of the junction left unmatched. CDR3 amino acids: CSASSYRGETQYF. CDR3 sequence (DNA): TGCAGTGCTAGTTCCTACAGGGGAGAGACCCAGTACTTC.

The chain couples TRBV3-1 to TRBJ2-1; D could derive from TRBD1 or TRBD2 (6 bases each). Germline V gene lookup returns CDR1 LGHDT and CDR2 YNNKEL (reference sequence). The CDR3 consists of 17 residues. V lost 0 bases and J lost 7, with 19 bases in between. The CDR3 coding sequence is TGTGCCAGCAGCCAAGATAGGCTTTGGGGGGCCGGGAATGAGCAGTTCTTC. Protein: CASSQDRLWGAGNEQFF.

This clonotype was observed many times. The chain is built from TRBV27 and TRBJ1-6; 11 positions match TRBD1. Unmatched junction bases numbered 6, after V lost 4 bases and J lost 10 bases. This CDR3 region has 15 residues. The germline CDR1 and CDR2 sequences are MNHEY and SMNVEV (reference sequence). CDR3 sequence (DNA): TGTGCCAGCAGTTCAGGGACAGGGGGGAGGTCACCCCTCCACTTT. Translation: CASSSGTGGRSPLHF.

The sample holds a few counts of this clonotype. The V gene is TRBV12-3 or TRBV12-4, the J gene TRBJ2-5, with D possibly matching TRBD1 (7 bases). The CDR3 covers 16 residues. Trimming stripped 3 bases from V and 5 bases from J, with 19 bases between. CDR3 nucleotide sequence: TGTGCCAGCAGTTTGGGGGTAACAGGGGAGGCGGAGACCCAGTACTTC. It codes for CASSLGVTGEAETQYF.

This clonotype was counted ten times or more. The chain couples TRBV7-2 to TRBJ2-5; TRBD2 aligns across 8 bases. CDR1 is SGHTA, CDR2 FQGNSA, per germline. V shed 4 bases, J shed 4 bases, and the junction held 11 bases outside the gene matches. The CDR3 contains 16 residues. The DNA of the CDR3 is TGTGCCAGCAGCTCCTCCGCCGGGGGGGCGTCAGAGACCCAGTACTTC. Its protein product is CASSSSAGGASETQYF.

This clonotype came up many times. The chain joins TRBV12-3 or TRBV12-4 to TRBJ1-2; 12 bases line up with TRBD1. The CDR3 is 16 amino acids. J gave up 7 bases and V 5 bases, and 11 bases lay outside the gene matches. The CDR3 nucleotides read TGTGCCAGCAGTGGTCTTGGGGACAGGGGGCTGAGTGGCTACACCTTC. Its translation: CASSGLGDRGLSGYTF.

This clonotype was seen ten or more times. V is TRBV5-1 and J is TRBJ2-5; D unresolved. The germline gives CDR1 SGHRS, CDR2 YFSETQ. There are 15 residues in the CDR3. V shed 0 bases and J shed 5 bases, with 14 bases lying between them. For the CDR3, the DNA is TGCGCCAGCAGCTTGGCCAACAGAGGTGGTGAGACCCAGTACTTC. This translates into CASSLANRGGETQYF.